Each of the 27 T cell receptor beta chains below was sequenced from the same sample in a study of T cell responses to AZD1222 COVID-19 vaccine. Measured with immunoSEQ multiplex PCR; TCRdb has only the in-frame clones, and not every one. Among 200,000 or so clones listed, under 95% were seen once. The sequences come from peripheral blood, collected on day 0 of AZD1222 vaccination. Receptors were obtained from an adult in good health.

This chain uses TRBV7-9 with TRBJ2-7; 7 nucleotides line up with TRBD1. Germline assignment: CDR1 SEHNR and CDR2 FQNEAQ (reference sequence). The CDR3 totals 15 residues. Unmatched junction bases numbered 8, after V lost 1 base and J lost 5 bases. The CDR3 spells CASSLVPQGSNEQYF. In DNA form, the CDR3 reads TGTGCCAGCAGCTTAGTTCCACAGGGGTCCAACGAGCAGTACTTC.

The chain couples TRBV13 to TRBJ2-7; the D is unclear. Germline values: CDR1 PRHDT, CDR2 FYEKMQ (reference sequence). Between the trimmed V and J ends, which lost 4 bases and 1 base, there was a span of 14 bases. The CDR3 is 15 residues long. Written as DNA, the CDR3 is TGTGCCAGCAGCTCAGCCGGGCCCGGATCCTACGAGCAGTACTTC. Translating it yields CASSSAGPGSYEQYF.

This sequence joins TRBV7-8 and TRBJ2-7; 7 nucleotides line up with TRBD1. CDR1 SGHVS and CDR2 FQNEAQ come from the germline V gene. V was clipped by 5 bases and J by 2 bases; unmatched bases: 12. This CDR3 contains 16 residues. The CDR3 DNA is TGTGCCAGCAGCGCCCGGATCGGGGACAGAACCTACGAGCAGTACTTC. As protein: CASSARIGDRTYEQYF.

This chain joins TRBV7-2 and TRBJ1-2, with no clear D. Trimming took off 5 bases at V and 6 bases at J, with 16 bases between the two ends. Germline values: CDR1 SGHTA, CDR2 FQGNSA. The CDR3 covers 14 residues. The CDR3 sequence: CASSLSFQENGYTF. The CDR3 nucleotides read TGTGCCAGCAGCCTATCCTTCCAGGAAAATGGCTACACCTTC.

The chain combines TRBV4-1 with TRBJ2-1; D gene unclear. Per germline, CDR1 MGHRA and CDR2 YSYEKL. V shed 1 base and J shed 8 bases, with 9 bases lying between them. This CDR3 comprises 13 residues. The CDR3, as DNA: TGCGCCAGCAGCCAAGCTGGCGGCGATGAGCAGTTCTTC. Translation: CASSQAGGDEQFF.

Only one count was recorded for this clone. This rearrangement joins TRBV28 to TRBJ1-2; D call uncertain. The V gene's germline CDR1 is MDHEN and CDR2 SYDVKM. The CDR3 sequence is 11 residues long. V was clipped by 6 bases and J by 2 bases, with 4 bases between them. CDR3 sequence (DNA): TGTGCCAGCAGCCCGAACTATGGCTACACCTTC. It translates to CASSPNYGYTF.

The chain employs TRBV24-1 and TRBJ2-1; 7 positions match TRBD2. The length of the CDR3 is 15 residues. The junction had 2 bases not matched to a gene; V was cut back by 3 bases and J by 1 base. Germline loops: CDR1 KGHDR, CDR2 SFDVKD. For the CDR3, the DNA is TGTGCCACCAGTGATCCTAGCGGTTCCTACAATGAGCAGTTCTTC. The encoded protein is CATSDPSGSYNEQFF.

The rearrangement joins TRBV9 to TRBJ2-5; maybe TRBD2 (6 bases). The germline V gene encodes CDR1 SGDLS and CDR2 YYNGEE. Deletions cut 3 bases from V and 4 bases from J, with 13 bases between. CDR3 length equals 14 residues. The CDR3 reads CASSASGTGETQYF. CDR3 nucleotide sequence: TGTGCCAGCAGCGCCTCCGGGACTGGAGAGACCCAGTACTTC.

This chain uses TRBV7-8 with TRBJ2-7; D is possibly TRBD1 (6 bases). Germline values: CDR1 SGHVS, CDR2 FQNEAQ. V shed 2 bases and J shed 2 bases, with 10 bases lying between them. The CDR3 loop spans 14 amino acids. The CDR3: CASSLSNRAYEQYF. In DNA form, the CDR3 reads TGTGCCAGCAGCTTATCTAACAGGGCCTACGAGCAGTACTTC.

This chain uses TRBV27 with TRBJ2-2; D is ambiguous. From germline, CDR1 is MNHEY and CDR2 SMNVEV (reference sequence). The CDR3 runs 14 residues. With 2 bases removed from V and 0 bases from J, the gap between germline ends came to 4 bases. The CDR3 region has the DNA TGTGCCAGCAGTTTAGGGTCGAACACCGGGGAGCTGTTTTTT. Translated, it gives CASSLGSNTGELFF.

This clone appeared once. V usage is TRBV4-1 and J usage is TRBJ2-3; unclear D gene. The V end lost 0 bases, the J end lost 4 bases, and 8 bases lay between the germline ends. The CDR3 sequence is 14 residues long. Germline loops: CDR1 MGHRA, CDR2 YSYEKL. The CDR3 nucleotides read TGCGCCAGCAGCCAAGATCAGAGCGCAGATACGCAGTATTTT. Its translation: CASSQDQSADTQYF.

This clone showed up just a few times. The chain has TRBV5-1 and TRBJ1-5; D remains unclear. This CDR3 comprises 14 residues. The germline V gene encodes CDR1 SGHRS and CDR2 YFSETQ. Trimming removed 4 bases from V and 2 bases from J, with 10 bases in between. The CDR3 protein is CASSPDGGNQPQHF. CDR3 in DNA: TGCGCCAGCAGCCCCGACGGGGGCAATCAGCCCCAGCATTTT.

The V call is TRBV5-1, the J call TRBJ2-2; 7 bases map to TRBD1. V shed 1 base and J 0 bases; nucleotides not matched to a gene: 3. The CDR3 runs to 16 residues. Germline CDR1 is SGHRS and CDR2 is YFSETQ. CDR3 in amino acids: CASSLTGTANTGELFF. The CDR3 DNA reads as TGCGCCAGCAGCTTGACCGGGACAGCGAACACCGGGGAGCTGTTTTTT.

The chain couples TRBV18 to TRBJ1-4; 7 nucleotides match TRBD1. Looked up from germline, CDR1 is KGHSH and CDR2 is LQKENI. The CDR3 contains 17 residues. V gave up 3 bases and J gave up 8 bases; unmatched junction bases: 15. The CDR3 loop reads CASSPPGQNSPREKLFF. The CDR3 bases are TGTGCCAGCTCACCGCCGGGACAGAACTCTCCCAGGGAAAAACTGTTTTTT.

The chain couples TRBV7-2 to TRBJ1-5; 7 nucleotides align to TRBD1. CDR3 length: 12 residues. Germline V gene data show CDR1 as SGHTA and CDR2 as FQGNSA. V was clipped by 10 bases and J by 2 bases; unmatched bases: 2. CDR3 in DNA: TGTGCCACCGGACAGGGCAATCAGCCCCAGCATTTT. Protein: CATGQGNQPQHF.

The J gene is TRBJ2-7, the V gene TRBV5-1; D not resolved. Trimming left V 1 base short and J 0 bases short, with 11 bases between. The CDR3 is 15 residues long. The V gene's germline CDR1 is SGHRS and CDR2 YFSETQ. The CDR3 loop reads CASSLLQQSSYEQYF. For the CDR3, the DNA is TGCGCCAGCAGCTTGTTACAGCAGAGCTCCTACGAGCAGTACTTC. The whole variable domain, filled in from reference TRBV5-1 and TRBJ2-7, reads KAGVTQTPRYLIKTRGQQVTLSCSPISGHRSVSWYQQTPGQGLQFLFEYFSETQRNKGNFPGRFSGRQFSNSRSEMNVSTLELGDSALYLCASSLLQQSSYEQYFGPGTRLTVT.

This clone appeared a few times. The gene calls are TRBV7-9 and TRBJ2-7; TRBD1 aligns across 10 bases. Germline lookup yields CDR1 SEHNR and CDR2 FQNEAQ (reference sequence). The CDR3 contains 15 residues. The V gene end was trimmed by 5 bases and the J gene end by 3 bases; junction bases not matched to a gene: 7. The CDR3 bases are TGTGCCAGCAGCCCGCCATGGGACAGGGGCTACGAGCAGTACTTC. As protein: CASSPPWDRGYEQYF.

The chain combines TRBV4-2 with TRBJ2-7; 9 bases align to TRBD2. Per the germline V gene, CDR1 is LGHNA and CDR2 is YNFKEQ. The CDR3 has 17 residues. V gave up 1 base and J gave up 2 bases; unmatched junction bases: 9. This CDR3 is CASSQVDLAGNAYEQYF. The CDR3 DNA follows: TGTGCCAGCAGCCAAGTCGATCTAGCGGGGAACGCCTACGAGCAGTACTTC.

The gene calls are TRBV5-8 and TRBJ2-5, with D perhaps assigned TRBD1 or TRBD2 (5 bases each). The CDR3 spans 13 residues. The germline V gene has CDR1 SGHTS and CDR2 YDEGEE. The V end lost 0 bases, the J end lost 5 bases, and 8 bases lay between the germline ends. CDR3 nucleotide sequence: TGTGCCAGCAGCTTGGGGGGGATGGAGACCCAGTACTTC. It is translated as CASSLGGMETQYF.

The gene calls are TRBV10-3 and TRBJ2-5, with 11 bases fitting TRBD2. V shed 4 bases, J shed 5 bases, and the junction held 12 bases outside the gene matches. In germline, CDR1 is ENHRY, CDR2 SYGVKD. The CDR3 consists of 17 residues. The CDR3 nucleotides read TGTGCCATCAGTGTGGGACTAGCGGCAGGGGCCGGGGAGACCCAGTACTTC. This encodes CAISVGLAAGAGETQYF.

The chain has TRBV19 and TRBJ1-2; perhaps TRBD1 as D (5 bases). The CDR3 has 14 residues. Germline V CDR1 and CDR2: LNHDA, SQIVND (reference sequence). Trimming left V 7 bases short and J 2 bases short, with 14 bases between. The CDR3 DNA reads TGTGCCAGTAACAAGTCGGGGGGAAACTATGGCTACACCTTC. Protein product: CASNKSGGNYGYTF. The variable domain in full, with the rest retrieved from reference TRBV19 and TRBJ1-2, is DGGITQSPKYLFRKEGQNVTLSCEQNLNHDAMYWYRQDPGQGLRLIYYSQIVNDFQKGDIAEGYSVSREKKESFPLTVTSAQKNPTAFYLCASNKSGGNYGYTFGSGTRLTVV.

The chain employs TRBV11-2 and TRBJ1-2; D is possibly TRBD1 (6 bases). The CDR3 has 16 amino acids. The ends were cut back, 1 base at V and 4 bases at J, with 16 bases in the middle. Germline V gene data show CDR1 as SGHAT and CDR2 as FQNNGV. The CDR3: CASSLGGTGSSYGYTF. CDR3 DNA sequence: TGTGCCAGCAGCTTAGGGGGTACAGGGTCCAGCTATGGCTACACCTTC. The full variable domain, its missing parts supplied by reference TRBV11-2 and TRBJ1-2, is EAGVAQSPRYKIIEKRQSVAFWCNPISGHATLYWYQQILGQGPKLLIQFQNNGVVDDSQLPKDRFSAERLKGVDSTLKIQPAKLEDSAVYLCASSLGGTGSSYGYTFGSGTRLTVV.

This chain connects TRBV27 to TRBJ2-7; the match to TRBD2 covers 8 bases. The CDR3 spans 16 residues. The germline V gene has CDR1 MNHEY and CDR2 SMNVEV (reference sequence). The trim removed 5 bases at V and 2 bases at J, leaving 11 bases unmatched. CDR3 region: CASSPLLSGGPYEQYF. As DNA, the CDR3 is TGTGCCAGCAGTCCTCTTTTAAGCGGGGGACCCTACGAGCAGTACTTC.

The chain has TRBV2 and TRBJ2-3; a possible D gene is TRBD1 (5 bases). Germline values: CDR1 SNHLY, CDR2 FYNNEI. Trimming removed 7 bases from V and 3 bases from J, with 17 bases in between. This CDR3 contains 15 residues. CDR3 DNA sequence: TGTGCCAGCAAGGGGCCAGGTACGCCGACAGATACGCAGTATTTT. Protein sequence: CASKGPGTPTDTQYF.

The chain combines TRBV18 with TRBJ2-7; 7 positions agree with TRBD2. The germline V gene has CDR1 KGHSH and CDR2 LQKENI. This CDR3 is 16 amino acids long. V trimming: 3 bases; J trimming: 0 bases; junction bases outside the gene matches: 8. The chain's CDR3 is CASSPRTSQGSYEQYF. CDR3 DNA: TGTGCCAGCTCACCTAGGACTAGTCAGGGCTCCTACGAGCAGTACTTC. The full variable domain, in which reference TRBV18 and TRBJ2-7 provide the parts outside the CDR3, is NAGVMQNPRHLVRRRGQEARLRCSPMKGHSHVYWYRQLPEEGLKFMVYLQKENIIDESGMPKERFSAEFPKEGPSILRIQQVVRGDSAAYFCASSPRTSQGSYEQYFGPGTRLTVT.

The J gene is TRBJ2-3, the V gene TRBV7-3; D is possibly TRBD1 (5 bases). The CDR3 has 15 amino acids. CDR1 is SGHTA, CDR2 FQGTGA, per germline. The V end lost 4 bases, the J end lost 3 bases, and 14 bases lay between the germline ends. As DNA, the CDR3 is TGTGCCAGCAGCTCAGGACACCAGAGGACAGATACGCAGTATTTT. Translated, it gives CASSSGHQRTDTQYF.

The chain combines TRBV4-3 with TRBJ1-2; 9 bases agree with TRBD1. Trimming cost V 2 bases and J 8 bases; bases outside gene matches: 9. In germline, CDR1 is LGHNA, CDR2 YSLEER. CDR3 length: 15 amino acids. The CDR3 region has the DNA TGCGCCAGCAGCCAATGGGACAGGGCGTCAGGCGGCTACACCTTC. Residues: CASSQWDRASGGYTF.